The rows below give T cell receptor beta chains drawn from one sample of a study of blood T cells in healthy people across ages. TCRdb redid the calling of the 5' RACE reads with MiXCR, one entry per CDR3 protein. The sample contains approximately 850,000 distinct CDR3 sequences, about 42% of which appear only once. Sequencing was carried out using blood. These receptors were obtained from a man aged 55 to 70 in good health. Both conserved end residues are part of each CDR3. Fields, in order: V gene, D gene, clone size, J gene, CDR3 protein, CDR3 DNA. The D gene is left open where the match is weak. Size is stated for part of the rows, as once, few or many counts, or as a class when the clone is expanded.

TRBV7-9	.	.	TRBJ2-7	CASSLAGSRNDEQYF	TGTGCCAGCAGCTTAGCGGGGTCTAGGAATGACGAGCAGTACTTC
TRBV27	.	.	TRBJ2-1	CASSTGILEQFF	TGTGCCAGCAGCACAGGGATCCTCGAGCAGTTCTTC
TRBV7-9	TRBD2	few	TRBJ2-1	CASSLLAFNGRDEQFF	TGTGCCAGCAGCTTACTCGCCTTTAACGGGAGGGATGAGCAGTTCTTC
TRBV4-3	TRBD2	.	TRBJ2-7	CASSQDLLAGVGEQYF	TGCGCCAGCAGCCAAGATCTCCTAGCGGGGGTTGGCGAGCAGTACTTC
TRBV5-1	.	many	TRBJ2-7	CASSPDGSYEQYF	TGCGCCAGCAGCCCGGACGGTTCCTACGAGCAGTACTTC
TRBV7-2	.	.	TRBJ1-2	CASRASPLQNYGYTF	TGTGCCAGCAGAGCCTCCCCACTCCAGAACTATGGCTACACCTTC
TRBV20-1	.	.	TRBJ2-7	CSAGRAGAPYEQYF	TGCAGTGCTGGTAGGGCAGGGGCCCCCTACGAGCAGTACTTC
TRBV15	.	few	TRBJ2-5	CATSRGSGETQYF	TGTGCCACCAGCCGAGGGAGTGGGGAGACCCAGTACTTC
TRBV7-2	.	few	TRBJ2-7	CASSSNRVAHEQYF	TGTGCCAGCAGCTCCAACAGGGTGGCCCACGAGCAGTACTTC
TRBV7-2	.	few	TRBJ2-3	CASSFQTGGADTQYF	TGTGCCAGCAGCTTCCAAACAGGGGGGGCGGATACGCAGTATTTT
TRBV11-2	TRBD2	few	TRBJ2-5	CASSSTLAGQETQYF	TGTGCCAGCAGCTCGACACTAGCGGGGCAAGAGACCCAGTACTTC
TRBV15	.	.	TRBJ1-1	CATSRDRLKTEAFF	TGTGCCACCAGCAGAGATAGGTTGAAGACTGAAGCTTTCTTT
TRBV20-1	TRBD2	.	TRBJ2-1	CSARGGLAGGPRHNEQFF	TGCAGTGCTAGAGGGGGGCTAGCGGGAGGGCCGAGGCACAATGAGCAGTTCTTC
TRBV12-3/TRBV12-4	.	.	TRBJ1-2	CASSLGWTDLNYGYTF	TGTGCCAGCAGTTTAGGCTGGACGGACCTTAACTATGGCTACACCTTC
TRBV11-2	.	.	TRBJ2-3	CASRWAGTSTDTQYF	TGTGCCAGCAGGTGGGCAGGCACTAGCACAGATACGCAGTATTTT
TRBV28	TRBD2	.	TRBJ2-3	CASSLQRGTTDTQYF	TGTGCCAGCAGTTTACAGCGGGGGACCACAGATACGCAGTATTTT
TRBV6-5	TRBD2	few	TRBJ2-6	CASSYSMGGPSGANVLTF	TGTGCCAGCAGTTACTCGATGGGAGGGCCCTCTGGGGCCAACGTCCTGACTTTC
TRBV20-1	.	few	TRBJ1-5	CSARDQHRPNQPQHF	TGCAGTGCTAGAGATCAACACAGGCCCAATCAGCCCCAGCATTTT
TRBV11-2	.	.	TRBJ1-2	CASSLAGTHYGYTF	TGTGCCAGCAGCTTGGCGGGTACCCACTATGGCTACACCTTC
TRBV2	.	.	TRBJ1-5	CASSLRGDNQPQHF	TGTGCCAGCAGCCTCCGTGGGGACAATCAGCCCCAGCATTTT
TRBV25-1	.	few	TRBJ1-2	CASQGRNYGYTF	TGTGCCAGTCAGGGGCGGAACTATGGCTACACCTTC
TRBV20-1	TRBD2	.	TRBJ2-5	CSARDRGLAGIQETQYF	TGCAGTGCTAGAGATCGTGGACTAGCGGGGATCCAAGAGACCCAGTACTTC
TRBV2	.	many	TRBJ2-7	CASSQDLYEQYF	TGTGCCAGCAGTCAGGACCTCTACGAGCAGTACTTC
TRBV20-1	.	.	TRBJ2-3	CSARDLLGNTDTQYF	TGCAGTGCTAGAGACCTACTTGGGAACACAGATACGCAGTATTTT
TRBV29-1	.	.	TRBJ2-7	CSVETDSYEQYF	TGCAGCGTTGAAACGGATTCCTACGAGCAGTACTTC
TRBV7-8	.	.	TRBJ2-7	CASSPEGLRDYEQYF	TGTGCCAGCAGCCCCGAGGGTCTTAGGGACTACGAGCAGTACTTC
TRBV20-1	.	.	TRBJ2-5	CSARDPSRVGETQYF	TGCAGTGCTAGAGATCCGAGCAGGGTGGGAGAGACCCAGTACTTC
TRBV3-1	TRBD2	.	TRBJ2-2	CASSHGRATKLFF	TGTGCCAGCAGCCATGGGAGGGCAACCAAGCTGTTTTTT
TRBV20-1	TRBD1	.	TRBJ2-6	CSAGTGNFGGANVLTF	TGCAGTGCTGGGACAGGGAACTTTGGAGGGGCCAACGTCCTGACTTTC
TRBV7-2	.	.	TRBJ2-7	CASSVNGKNYEQYF	TGTGCCAGCAGCGTAAACGGGAAAAACTACGAGCAGTACTTC
TRBV5-1	TRBD2	few	TRBJ2-5	CASSLTSGGTKAQYF	TGCGCCAGCAGCTTGACTAGCGGGGGGACAAAGGCCCAGTACTTC
TRBV7-2	.	.	TRBJ2-2	CASRGTGATGELFF	TGTGCCAGCAGGGGGACGGGGGCCACCGGGGAGCTGTTTTTT
TRBV7-2	.	.	TRBJ2-3	CASSTFIQADTQYF	TGTGCCAGCAGCACATTCATTCAGGCAGATACGCAGTATTTT
TRBV7-2	.	.	TRBJ2-1	CASSLGPTEKETQFF	TGTGCCAGCAGCTTAGGCCCGACAGAAAAAGAGACCCAGTTCTTC
TRBV29-1	.	.	TRBJ1-2	CSVAPGGYTF	TGCAGCGTTGCTCCTGGAGGCTACACCTTC
TRBV7-3	.	few	TRBJ2-7	CASIPRCEQYF	TGTGCCAGCATCCCCAGATGCGAGCAGTACTTC
TRBV20-1	TRBD2	.	TRBJ2-1	CSAIAGRPGTNEQFF	TGCAGTGCTATAGCGGGTAGGCCAGGTACGAATGAGCAGTTCTTC
TRBV12-3/TRBV12-4	TRBD2	.	TRBJ2-1	CASSLIRLAGGDNEQFF	TGTGCCAGCAGTTTAATCCGCCTAGCGGGGGGCGACAATGAGCAGTTCTTC
TRBV25-1	.	.	TRBJ2-5	CASRQDQETQYF	TGTGCCAGCAGACAGGACCAAGAGACCCAGTACTTC